Below are 18 T cell receptor beta chains sequenced from a single sample in a study of preoperative IRX-2 immunotherapy in early breast cancer. Treatment specified: preoperative locoregional IRX-2 cytokine immunotherapy. TCRdb's table, derived via immunoSEQ multiplex PCR, lists solely in-frame clones and lacks some. The sample carries about 42,000 clones, roughly 80% recorded once. The sample consisted of tumor tissue, taken after IRX-2 immunotherapy. Receptor source: a human donor with breast cancer.

The rearrangement links TRBV19 to TRBJ2-4, with D hard to call. The V gene's germline CDR1 is LNHDA and CDR2 SQIVND (reference sequence). The CDR3 covers 18 residues. Trimming left V 3 bases short and J 4 bases short, with 22 bases between. This chain's CDR3 is CASSISGGGVIGKNIQYF. In DNA, the CDR3 is TGTGCCAGTAGTATTAGTGGTGGTGGGGTAATAGGGAAAAACATTCAGTACTTC. The full variable domain, with the rest looked up from reference TRBV19 and TRBJ2-4, is DGGITQSPKYLFRKEGQNVTLSCEQNLNHDAMYWYRQDPGQGLRLIYYSQIVNDFQKGDIAEGYSVSREKKESFPLTVTSAQKNPTAFYLCASSISGGGVIGKNIQYFGAGTRLSVL.

The rearrangement uses TRBV22-1 and TRBJ2-2; the table's D call of TRBD1 was not tested on the DNA. TRBV22-1 has pseudogene status. The CDR3 runs 15 residues. The CDR3 nucleotides are TGTGCCGGCCAAAACCGGGACAGGGGTACCGGGGAGCTGTTTTTT. This encodes CAGQNRDRGTGELFF.

The chain couples TRBV10-3 to TRBJ1-5, with a possible D match to TRBD1 (6 bases). CDR3 length equals 15 residues. V dropped 0 bases and J dropped 7 bases, with 13 bases sitting between them. Germline values: CDR1 ENHRY, CDR2 SYGVKD. CDR3 region: CAISESSAGDQPQHF. In DNA form, the CDR3 reads TGTGCCATCAGTGAGTCTTCGGCAGGGGACCAGCCCCAGCATTTT.

The rearrangement uses TRBV6-8 and TRBJ1-2; possibly TRBD1 for D (5 bases). Germline assignment: CDR1 MNHGY and CDR2 SAAAGT. Trimming pared 5 bases from V and 3 bases from J, leaving 13 bases between. The CDR3 has 14 residues. Here the CDR3 reads CASSVRGRDYGYTF. The CDR3 DNA reads as TGTGCCAGCAGTGTGAGGGGTAGGGACTATGGCTACACCTTC.

In its sample, this clone ranks as medium-sized. The chain carries TRBV7-1 and TRBJ2-2; the D is unclear. Being an ORF, TRBV7-1 has a function that is uncertain. The CDR3 consists of 13 residues. V lost 4 bases and J 6 bases, leaving 9 bases between the germline ends. The CDR3 DNA follows: TGTGCCAGCAGCTTAGAGAGAGCCGGGGAGCTGTTTTTT. Its translation is CASSLERAGELFF.

The chain links TRBV9 to TRBJ2-2, with D perhaps matching TRBD2 (5 bases). CDR1 is SGDLS, CDR2 YYNGEE, per germline. CDR3 length equals 19 residues. V was clipped by 5 bases and J by 2 bases, with 25 bases between them. The CDR3: CASSLGLGVFLFNTGELFF. CDR3 bases: TGTGCCAGCAGTTTAGGGTTGGGAGTCTTCCTCTTTAACACCGGGGAGCTGTTTTTT. The full variable domain, completed using reference TRBV9 and TRBJ2-2, is DSGVTQTPKHLITATGQRVTLRCSPRSGDLSVYWYQQSLDQGLQFLIQYYNGEERAKGNILERFSAQQFPDLHSELNLSSLELGDSALYFCASSLGLGVFLFNTGELFFGEGSRLTVL.

This clone is categorized as medium-sized. The chain employs TRBV5-1 and TRBJ2-1, with TRBD1 matching over 7 bases. Germline V gives CDR1 SGHRS, CDR2 YFSETQ. The V gene end was trimmed by 0 bases and the J gene end by 5 bases; junction bases not matched to a gene: 5. The CDR3 has 15 amino acids. The CDR3 sequence is CASSLAAGGNNEQFF. CDR3 DNA: TGCGCCAGCAGCTTGGCGGCAGGGGGAAACAATGAGCAGTTCTTC.

This clone has a single count. This chain connects TRBV5-1 to TRBJ1-4, with D perhaps matching TRBD1 (6 bases). The ends were cut back, 0 bases at V and 3 bases at J, with 18 bases in the middle. Per the germline V gene, CDR1 is SGHRS and CDR2 is YFSETQ. There are 18 residues in the CDR3. CDR3 sequence (DNA): TGCGCCAGCAGCTTGGGTCTGCAGGGGTTGGGGCCTAATGAAAAACTGTTTTTT. It specifies CASSLGLQGLGPNEKLFF. Looking up the rest from reference TRBV5-1 and TRBJ1-4 gives the full variable domain: KAGVTQTPRYLIKTRGQQVTLSCSPISGHRSVSWYQQTPGQGLQFLFEYFSETQRNKGNFPGRFSGRQFSNSRSEMNVSTLELGDSALYLCASSLGLQGLGPNEKLFFGSGTQLSVL.

In its sample, this clone was seen a few times. This chain joins TRBV12-5 and TRBJ2-7, with D hard to call. The V end was cut by 0 bases, the J end by 2 bases, with 14 bases between. This CDR3 spans 16 amino acids. The germline V gene encodes CDR1 LGHNT and CDR2 FRNRAP. The DNA of the CDR3 is TGTGCTAGTGGTTTGGTACGGGCAGAAGGTACCTACGAGCAGTACTTC. This gives the protein CASGLVRAEGTYEQYF. Together with reference TRBV12-5 and TRBJ2-7, the CDR3 gives the full variable domain: DARVTQTPRHKVTEMGQEVTMRCQPILGHNTVFWYRQTMMQGLELLAYFRNRAPLDDSGMPKDRFSAEMPDATLATLKIQPSEPRDSAVYFCASGLVRAEGTYEQYFGPGTRLTVT.

V and J are TRBV29-1 and TRBJ1-2; D is undetermined. The V gene's germline CDR1 is SQVTM and CDR2 ANQGSEA. V lost 6 bases and J 0 bases, leaving 11 bases between the germline ends. This CDR3 has 13 residues. The CDR3 nucleotides are TGCAGCGTCACGGGTACCTCTAACTATGGCTACACCTTC. Translating gives CSVTGTSNYGYTF.

The DNA of the CDR3 is TGTGCCAGCATTTCACCGGACAGGGCTCATCAGCCCCAGCATTTT. Translated, it gives CASISPDRAHQPQHF. The J gene is TRBJ1-5, the V gene TRBV6-8, with 8 positions matching TRBD1. CDR3 length: 15 amino acids. Germline assignment: CDR1 MNHGY and CDR2 SAAAGT. V trimming: 7 bases; J trimming: 5 bases; junction bases outside the gene matches: 10.

As concerns this clone: Mismatch with germline at one junction end may stem from a read error. The genes are TRBV6-8 and TRBJ1-3; 7 bases map to TRBD1. There are 14 residues in the CDR3. Per the germline V gene, CDR1 is MNHGY and CDR2 is SAAAGT. The CDR3 nucleotides are TGTGCCAGCAGCGGAGACAGGGTTGGAGACACCATATATTTT. This sequence encodes CASSGDRVGDTIYF.

The CDR3 DNA reads as TGCGCCAGCAGGCCACCCGGGACAGCGGTCTCCTACGAGCAGTACTTC. Protein: CASRPPGTAVSYEQYF. The J gene is TRBJ2-7, the V gene TRBV5-1; 7 bases align to TRBD1. This CDR3 is built from 16 residues. Germline CDR1 reads SGHRS; CDR2 reads YFSETQ. The junction had 11 bases not matched to a gene; V was cut back by 5 bases and J by 0 bases.

This clone came up a few times. The DNA for the CDR3 is TGTGCCAGCACCCTAGAGACTGGGGCCAACGTCCTGACTTTC. This gives the protein CASTLETGANVLTF. The rearrangement uses TRBV7-4 and TRBJ2-6; D unresolved. The germline V gene has CDR1 SGHVT and CDR2 SQSDAQ. Trimming left V 7 bases short and J 2 bases short, with 9 bases between. This CDR3 has 14 residues. Supplemented by reference TRBV7-4 and TRBJ2-6, the full variable domain reads GAGVSQSPRYKVAKRGRDVALRCDSISGHVTLYWYRQTLGQGSEVLTYSQSDAQRDKSGRPSGRFSAERPERSVSTLKIQRTEQGDSAVYLCASTLETGANVLTFGAGSRLTVL.

V and J are TRBV15 and TRBJ2-5; D may be TRBD1 (6 bases). CDR1 and CDR2 from the germline V gene are LNHNV and YYDKDF (reference sequence). This CDR3 has 14 residues. V was clipped by 1 base and J by 4 bases, with 10 bases between them. The CDR3 here is CATSRGGHPETQYF. The CDR3, as DNA: TGTGCCACCAGCAGAGGGGGACACCCAGAGACCCAGTACTTC.

A single count supports this clone. V gene TRBV5-1 combines with J gene TRBJ2-7, with a possible D match to TRBD1 (6 bases). Deletions cut 2 bases from V and 1 base from J, with 13 bases between. The CDR3 is made up of 15 amino acids. From germline, CDR1 is SGHRS and CDR2 YFSETQ. The CDR3 sequence is CASSFADSVSYEQYF. The CDR3 region has the DNA TGCGCCAGCAGCTTTGCGGACAGCGTTTCCTACGAGCAGTACTTC. Full variable domain (missing parts from reference TRBV5-1 and TRBJ2-7): KAGVTQTPRYLIKTRGQQVTLSCSPISGHRSVSWYQQTPGQGLQFLFEYFSETQRNKGNFPGRFSGRQFSNSRSEMNVSTLELGDSALYLCASSFADSVSYEQYFGPGTRLTVT.

The chain couples TRBV30 to TRBJ2-7; 7 bases line up with TRBD1. The CDR3 has 13 residues. V shed 2 bases and J 3 bases; nucleotides not matched to a gene: 4. CDR1 is GTSNPN and CDR2 is SVGIG in the germline V gene (reference sequence). The CDR3: CAWSRQGSYEQYF. The CDR3 DNA follows: TGTGCCTGGAGTCGACAGGGAAGCTACGAGCAGTACTTC.

The rearrangement links TRBV30 to TRBJ1-4; D may be TRBD1 (5 bases). V lost 3 bases to trimming and J lost 7 bases, with 12 bases between them. The germline CDR1 and CDR2 sequences are GTSNPN and SVGIG (reference sequence). The CDR3 is 13 residues long. CDR3 amino acids: CAWRQVGFEKLFF. As DNA, the CDR3 is TGTGCCTGGAGACAGGTGGGGTTTGAAAAACTGTTTTTT.